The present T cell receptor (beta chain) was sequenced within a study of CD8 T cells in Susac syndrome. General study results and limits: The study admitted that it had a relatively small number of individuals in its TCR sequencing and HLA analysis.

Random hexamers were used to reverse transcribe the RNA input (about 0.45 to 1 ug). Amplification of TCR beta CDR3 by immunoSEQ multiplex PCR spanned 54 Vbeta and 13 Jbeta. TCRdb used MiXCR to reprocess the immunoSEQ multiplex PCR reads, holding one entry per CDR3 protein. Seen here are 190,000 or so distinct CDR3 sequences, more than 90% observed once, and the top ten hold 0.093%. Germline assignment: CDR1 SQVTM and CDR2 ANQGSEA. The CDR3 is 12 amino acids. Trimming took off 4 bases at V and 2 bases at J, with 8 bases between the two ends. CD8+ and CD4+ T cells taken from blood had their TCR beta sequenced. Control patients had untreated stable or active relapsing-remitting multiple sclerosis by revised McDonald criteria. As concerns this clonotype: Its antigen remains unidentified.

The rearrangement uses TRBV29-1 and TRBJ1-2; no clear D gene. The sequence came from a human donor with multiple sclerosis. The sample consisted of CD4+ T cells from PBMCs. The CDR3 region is CSVVLQNYGYTF. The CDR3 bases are TGCAGCGTTGTCTTGCAGAACTATGGCTACACCTTC.